Below, 12 T cell receptor beta chains from the same sample are listed, as sequenced in a study of T-cell memory formation after mild COVID-19. TCRdb recomputed calls from the 5' RACE reads with MiXCR, one row per CDR3 protein. The table has 95,000 to 110,000 distinct CDR3 sequences, approximately 15% seen once. Material: PBMCs or a T cell subset sorted from them (not recorded which). Receptors originate from a man between 18 and 35 years old who had mild COVID-19 (a few samples of this study predate the infection). Cell type and time point are not known.

This clonotype came up many times. V and J are TRBV4-3 and TRBJ2-1; possibly TRBD2 for D (5 bases). CDR1 and CDR2 from the germline V gene are LGHNA and YSLEER. The ends were cut back, 0 bases at V and 4 bases at J, with 13 bases in the middle. The length of the CDR3 is 16 residues. The CDR3 DNA follows: TGCGCCAGCAGCCAAGATTCCAGCGGAGGTTACAATGAGCAGTTCTTC. Protein sequence: CASSQDSSGGYNEQFF.

The V gene is TRBV5-1, the J gene TRBJ1-1; D not resolved. Per germline, CDR1 SGHRS and CDR2 YFSETQ. This CDR3 is 14 amino acids long. Trimming shortened V by 0 bases and J by 0 bases, and 6 bases separated the two germline ends. The CDR3 spells CASSLEGVNTEAFF. DNA of the CDR3: TGCGCCAGCAGCTTGGAGGGAGTGAACACTGAAGCTTTCTTT.

Only a few counts were recorded for this clonotype. The V and J genes are TRBV12-3 or TRBV12-4 and TRBJ1-5; 9 nucleotides match TRBD1. The CDR3 extends over 16 amino acids. V trimming: 4 bases; J trimming: 3 bases; junction bases outside the gene matches: 7. CDR3 nucleotide sequence: TGTGCCAGCAGTTCCCTGACAGGGGGGGACAATCAGCCCCAGCATTTT. This encodes CASSSLTGGDNQPQHF.

The genes are TRBV6-6 and TRBJ1-6; possible D gene TRBD1, 5 bases. V was cut by 6 bases and J by 9 bases, with 18 bases left in between. The CDR3 contains 15 residues. The germline CDR1 and CDR2 sequences are MNHNY and SVGAGI (reference sequence). CDR3 nucleotide sequence: TGTGCCAGCAGCCAACCAGGGATCAATAGTTCACCCCTCCACTTT. As protein: CASSQPGINSSPLHF.

This clonotype came up a few times. This chain connects TRBV20-1 to TRBJ2-3; 7 bases agree with TRBD2. The J segment lost 2 bases and the V segment lost 1 base, leaving 6 bases of the junction unmatched. The V gene's germline CDR1 is DFQATT and CDR2 SNEGSKA (reference sequence). This CDR3 spans 15 amino acids. CDR3 sequence reads: CSARGGGDYTDTQYF. The CDR3 nucleotides are TGCAGTGCTAGAGGCGGGGGAGATTACACAGATACGCAGTATTTT.

In its sample, this clonotype was seen a few times. The V gene is TRBV4-1, the J gene TRBJ1-1; 7 nucleotides agree with TRBD1. From germline, CDR1 is MGHRA and CDR2 YSYEKL. The CDR3 spans 16 residues. Losses at the gene ends were 7 bases for V and 1 base for J; bases not matched to a gene: 12. CDR3 residues: CASKPIQTGPNTEAFF. Written as DNA, the CDR3 is TGCGCCAGCAAACCGATTCAGACAGGGCCGAACACTGAAGCTTTCTTT.

V is TRBV7-9 and J is TRBJ2-1; 9 bases map to TRBD2. The trim removed 7 bases at V and 7 bases at J, leaving 17 bases unmatched. CDR3 size: 17 residues. Germline V CDR1 and CDR2: SEHNR, FQNEAQ (reference sequence). CDR3 bases: TGTGCCAGCACTCCCACGACCCTCCTAGCGGGGTTTAATGAGCAGTTCTTC. Its protein product is CASTPTTLLAGFNEQFF.

This clonotype was found a few times. This chain connects TRBV25-1 to TRBJ1-5; D is unclear. The CDR3 has 15 residues. Germline V gene data show CDR1 as MGHDK and CDR2 as SYGVNS. The V gene lost 2 bases and the J gene lost 6 bases, with 14 bases spanning the gap. As DNA, the CDR3 is TGTGCCAGCAGTGAACCAGAGAGGTGTTCTCAGCCCCAGCATTTT. Residues: CASSEPERCSQPQHF.

The chain is built from TRBV7-9 and TRBJ2-3; 8 bases align to TRBD2. The V gene end was trimmed by 5 bases and the J gene end by 2 bases; junction bases not matched to a gene: 9. The germline V gene encodes CDR1 SEHNR and CDR2 FQNEAQ (reference sequence). The CDR3 has 16 residues. CDR3 region: CASSIVSGGTTDTQYF. The CDR3, as DNA: TGTGCCAGCAGCATCGTCAGCGGGGGTACCACAGATACGCAGTATTTT. Using reference TRBV7-9 and TRBJ2-3 for the parts outside the CDR3, the full variable domain is DTGVSQNPRHKITKRGQNVTFRCDPISEHNRLYWYRQTLGQGPEFLTYFQNEAQLEKSRLLSDRFSAERPKGSFSTLEIQRTEQGDSAMYLCASSIVSGGTTDTQYFGPGTRLTVL.

This sequence joins TRBV6-1 and TRBJ2-7; TRBD1 matches at 9 bases. Trimming took 1 base from V and 5 from J; bases not matched to a gene: 9. CDR3 size: 16 residues. Germline V gene data show CDR1 as MNHNS and CDR2 as SASEGT. In nucleotides, the CDR3 is TGTGCCAGCAGTGAAGAAGAGGGGACAGGGTCGCACGAGCAGTACTTC. This sequence encodes CASSEEEGTGSHEQYF.

CDR3: CASSQAQLSGNTIYF. The CDR3 DNA follows: TGTGCCAGCAGCCAAGCACAGCTCTCCGGAAACACCATATATTTT. The gene calls are TRBV14 and TRBJ1-3, with D hard to call. Per the germline V gene, CDR1 is SGHDN and CDR2 is FVKESK. The CDR3 consists of 15 residues. The V end lost 1 base, the J end lost 4 bases, and 11 bases lay between the germline ends. Using reference TRBV14 and TRBJ1-3 for the parts outside the CDR3, the full variable domain is EAGVTQFPSHSVIEKGQTVTLRCDPISGHDNLYWYRRVMGKEIKFLLHFVKESKQDESGMPNNRFLAERTGGTYSTLKVQPAELEDSGVYFCASSQAQLSGNTIYFGEGSWLTVV.

This clonotype was seen ten or more times. The rearrangement links TRBV7-8 to TRBJ1-2; no reliable D call. Trimming pared 0 bases from V and 7 bases from J, leaving 15 bases between. The CDR3 is 15 amino acids. Per germline, CDR1 SGHVS and CDR2 FQNEAQ. The CDR3 DNA sequence: TGTGCCAGCAGCTTAGCGGCAGGCACGTATCCTGGCTACACCTTC. Translated, it gives CASSLAAGTYPGYTF.